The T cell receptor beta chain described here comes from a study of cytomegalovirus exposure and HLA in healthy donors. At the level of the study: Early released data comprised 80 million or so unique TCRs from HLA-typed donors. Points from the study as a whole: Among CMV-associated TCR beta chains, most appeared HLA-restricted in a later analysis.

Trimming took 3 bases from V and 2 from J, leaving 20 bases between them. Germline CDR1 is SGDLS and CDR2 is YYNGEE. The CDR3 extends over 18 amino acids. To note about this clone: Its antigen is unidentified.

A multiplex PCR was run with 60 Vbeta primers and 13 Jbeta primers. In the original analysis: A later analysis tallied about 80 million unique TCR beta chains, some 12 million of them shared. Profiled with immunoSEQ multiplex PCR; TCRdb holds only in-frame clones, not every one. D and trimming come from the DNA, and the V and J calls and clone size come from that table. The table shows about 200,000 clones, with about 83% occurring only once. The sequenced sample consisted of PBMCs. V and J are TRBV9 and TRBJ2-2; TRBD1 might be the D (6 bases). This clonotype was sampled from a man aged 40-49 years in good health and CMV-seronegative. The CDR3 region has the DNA TGTGCCAGCAGCGGACGGAGAGGGGGAACGATTAACACCGGGGAGCTGTTTTTT. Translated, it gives CASSGRRGGTINTGELFF.